A selection of T cell receptor beta chains follows, all from one sample in a study of shared clonotypes between healthy human individuals. Some clones are missing from TCRdb's copy, which holds only in-frame ones; the method was immunoSEQ multiplex PCR. The profile shows 2 million to 3 million clones, roughly 92% of them singletons. The sample taken for sequencing was naive CD4+ T cells sorted from blood. These receptor sequences come from a man in his late teens or twenties in good health. The conserved cysteine and the conserved F or W are not part of the CDR3 here. The order of the fields is D gene, V gene, CDR3 protein. A D gene is named only where the DNA matches it firmly.

D: .
V: TRBV30
CDR3: AWSPRGELPPYNSPLH

D: .
V: TRBV19
CDR3: ASSTSDWGQPQH

D: .
V: TRBV11-2
CDR3: ASSLRRGTDTQY

D: .
V: TRBV5-1
CDR3: ASSGSLSSYEQY

D: .
V: TRBV19
CDR3: ASSIRSHLANSPLH

D: .
V: TRBV30
CDR3: AWSQGTRDEQF

D: .
V: TRBV5-1
CDR3: ASSFNPTSIEQY

D: TRBD2
V: TRBV5-4
CDR3: ASSLLAGGYNEQF

D: .
V: TRBV18
CDR3: ASSQSPGEAF

D: TRBD2
V: TRBV5-4
CDR3: ASSLDWAGEETQY

D: .
V: TRBV4-1
CDR3: ASSGWTEGNEKLF

D: .
V: TRBV5-1
CDR3: ASREGANSPLH

D: TRBD1
V: TRBV6-1
CDR3: ASSEQGATTGELF

D: .
V: TRBV11-2
CDR3: ASSSRQASSYEQY

D: .
V: TRBV28
CDR3: ASGSPQSLSQPQH

D: TRBD1
V: TRBV5-1
CDR3: ASSTGDIDGYT

D: TRBD2
V: TRBV7-9
CDR3: ASTTSGEGSQETQY

D: .
V: TRBV9
CDR3: ASSAHTKAYGYT

D: .
V: TRBV5-8
CDR3: ASSLRETRAF

D: TRBD2
V: TRBV14
CDR3: ASSQRRTSGTQETQY

D: .
V: TRBV7-8
CDR3: ASSLGQILYEQY

D: .
V: TRBV14
CDR3: ASSQGDEQY

D: TRBD1
V: TRBV29-1
CDR3: SGTGGVLNTEAF

D: .
V: TRBV25-1
CDR3: ASSPPGGLGTEAF

D: .
V: TRBV28
CDR3: ASSPYPGQNTEAF

D: .
V: TRBV27
CDR3: ASTPGVGWDTEAF

D: TRBD1
V: TRBV7-2
CDR3: ASSPDRVQY

D: TRBD2
V: TRBV18
CDR3: ASSPGLAGTYNEQF

D: .
V: TRBV5-1
CDR3: ASSAAGTYEQY

D: TRBD1
V: TRBV5-6
CDR3: ASSSTGGSYEQY

D: TRBD2
V: TRBV18
CDR3: ASSPGGLRSDTQY

D: .
V: TRBV11-2
CDR3: ASSLLETQY

D: TRBD1
V: TRBV10-3
CDR3: AISEQGESNTEAF

D: TRBD1
V: TRBV6-6
CDR3: ASSYLAGGVDGYT

D: .
V: TRBV9
CDR3: ASSAARGTEAF

D: .
V: TRBV6-1
CDR3: ASVVRDNQPQH

D: TRBD1
V: TRBV11-3
CDR3: ASSLGRDRGLSEQY

D: .
V: TRBV6-6
CDR3: ASSYPLSTDTQY

D: .
V: TRBV18
CDR3: ASSPGGSANTGELF

D: .
V: TRBV18
CDR3: ASSPSEIYEQY

D: .
V: TRBV30
CDR3: AWNYVDTQY

D: .
V: TRBV5-4
CDR3: ASSLSGEAEAF

D: .
V: TRBV6-5
CDR3: ASRPPGLSLYEQY

D: .
V: TRBV30
CDR3: AWSVSRNTIY

D: TRBD1
V: TRBV19
CDR3: ASSNWPGQGASVGYT